This T cell receptor (beta chain) came from a study of shared clonotypes between healthy human individuals. Study-wide results and caveats: Clonotype sharing across several donors was observed for about 5.2% of naive CD4 clonotypes.

In the case of this clone: Antigen: not known.

Looked up from germline, CDR1 is SSHAT and CDR2 is FNYEAQ (reference sequence). Losses at the gene ends were 5 bases for V and 4 bases for J; bases not matched to a gene: 4. The CDR3 length is 13 residues. Investigators divided CD4+ cells into CD45RA+ naive and CD45RA-negative memory subsets. In the original processing: As immunoSEQ supplied junction-only sequences (without quality scores), filtering differed. Using immunoSEQ multiplex PCR, the repertoire was profiled, and TCRdb retains in-frame clones only, with some absent. V and J calls plus clone size are reproduced from that table; the DNA served to infer D and trimming. Of about 680,000 clones listed, about three quarters are singletons.

What was sequenced was memory CD4+ T cells sorted from blood. Specified subset: CD45RA-negative fraction. The sequence derives from a woman aged 25 to 39 in good health. The chain uses TRBV7-7 and TRBJ2-5; 7 bases match TRBD2. CDR3 loop: CASSPWGGETQYF. In nucleotides, the CDR3 is TGTGCCAGCAGCCCCTGGGGGGGAGAGACCCAGTACTTC. Based on the CDR3 plus reference TRBV7-7 and TRBJ2-5, the full variable domain is GAGVSQSPRYKVTKRGQDVTLRCDPISSHATLYWYQQALGQGPEFLTYFNYEAQPDKSGLPSDRFSAERPEGSISTLTIQRTEQRDSAMYRCASSPWGGETQYFGPGTRLLVL.